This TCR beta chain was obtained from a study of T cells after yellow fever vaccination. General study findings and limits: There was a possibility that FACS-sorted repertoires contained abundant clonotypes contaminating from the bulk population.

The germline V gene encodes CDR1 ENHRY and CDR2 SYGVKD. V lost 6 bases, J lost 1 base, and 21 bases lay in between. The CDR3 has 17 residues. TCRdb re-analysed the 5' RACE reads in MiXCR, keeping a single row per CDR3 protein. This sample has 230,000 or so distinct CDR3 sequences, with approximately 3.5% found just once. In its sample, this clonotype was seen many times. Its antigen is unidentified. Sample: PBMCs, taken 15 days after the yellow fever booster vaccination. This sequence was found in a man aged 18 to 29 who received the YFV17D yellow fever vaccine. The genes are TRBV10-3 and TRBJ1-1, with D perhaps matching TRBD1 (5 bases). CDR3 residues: CAIRTGVVTRRNTEAFF. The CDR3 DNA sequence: TGTGCCATCAGAACGGGGGTGGTAACCCGCCGGAACACTGAAGCTTTCTTT.